These T cell receptor beta chains were read from a single sample in a study of shared clonotypes between healthy human individuals. Only in-frame clones appear in the TCRdb table, and some are missing; sequencing was by immunoSEQ multiplex PCR. The sample has about 490,000 clones, roughly 80% seen once; the top ten hold approximately 12%. The specimen was PBMCs. These receptor sequences come from a middle-aged woman in good health. Some clones in this sample may be carry-over from other donors' samples. The CDR3 runs from the conserved cysteine through the conserved F or W. The D gene is left open where the match is weak. Clone size is stated in some rows and not others, as once, few, many or a class when expanded.

-,TRBV5-1,TRBJ2-7,-,TGCGCCAGCAGCCCCCGGGGTTTGGCCAGCTCCGTCTCCTACGAGCAGTACTTC,CASSPRGLASSVSYEQYF
TRBD1,TRBV9,TRBJ1-5,-,TGTGCCAGCAGCGTATTACGGCGGAAGGGGGCGGGGGAGCCCCAGCATTTT,CASSVLRRKGAGEPQHF
-,TRBV28,TRBJ1-5,-,TGTGCCAGCCCCGGGGGCGTCCGTCAGCCCCAGCATTTT,CASPGGVRQPQHF
-,TRBV25-1,TRBJ2-7,-,TGTGCCAGCAGTACAGGAACCTACGAGCAGTACTTC,CASSTGTYEQYF
TRBD1,TRBV5-1,TRBJ2-7,-,TGCGCCAGCAGCTATACAGGGGGCGTTCCCTACGAGCAGTACTTC,CASSYTGGVPYEQYF
-,TRBV13,TRBJ2-7,-,TGTGCCAGCAGCTCCCAGGGTGGATGGGAGCAGTACTTC,CASSSQGGWEQYF
-,TRBV10-3,TRBJ2-7,-,TGTGCCATCAACCCGGAGCGGTCTAGCTCCCACGAGCAGTACTTC,CAINPERSSSHEQYF
-,TRBV28,TRBJ2-7,few,TGTGCCAGCAGTTTATCCCGGGGGCAGTACTTC,CASSLSRGQYF
TRBD1,TRBV28,TRBJ1-4,-,TGTGCCAGCAGTGAACCAGGGGGCTTGAGTGAAAAACTGTTTTTT,CASSEPGGLSEKLFF
-,TRBV14,TRBJ1-3,few,TGTGCCAGCAGCCGTTACGGGGGGTCTGGAAACACCATATATTTT,CASSRYGGSGNTIYF
-,TRBV6-1,TRBJ1-3,-,TGTGCCAGCAGTGAAGTTAACCGAAATAAGGACACCATATATTTT,CASSEVNRNKDTIYF
-,TRBV28,TRBJ1-2,-,TGTGCCAGCAGTTTATGGGGGAGGGATGGCTACACCTTC,CASSLWGRDGYTF